This T cell receptor (beta chain) was obtained from a study of PD-1 blockade in classical Hodgkin lymphoma (dated by TCRdb to the early 2020s). With regard to the full study: Nivolumab dosing was 3 mg/kg intravenously every 2 weeks, continuing until either disease progression or unacceptable toxicity. The study used TCR beta sequencing and CyTOF to define a peripheral blood immune signature of response to PD-1 blockade in classical Hodgkin lymphoma. What the research found in general, with its limitations: Lower diversity was observed in patients in whom nivolumab was started less than 1 year after ASCT, and these patients were excluded from later analyses so that confounding by immune reconstitution would be avoided. The study was restricted to a single clinical trial cohort, and the causes of repertoire differences, possibly disease activity or prior therapy, were left undefined. Among trial patients, those achieving complete response had baseline diversity similar to that of newly diagnosed patients, while diversity was significantly lower in partial responders and progressors. Baseline TCR diversity was reported to be lower in newly diagnosed patients than in healthy donors and to be lower still in relapsed/refractory patients. A significant rise by C4D1 was seen in CD4+ but not CD8+ TCR diversity (p=0.0027 vs p=0.16), with the rise being most apparent in complete responders (p=0.02).

Genomic DNA was extracted with the Qiagen DNeasy kit from unsorted PBMCs and from negatively selected CD4+ and CD8+ fractions. Amplification of TCR beta CDR3 regions was done by immunoSEQ multiplex PCR with primers that anneal to V and J segments. Amplification bias was minimized using a synthetic immune receptor repertoire, and residual bias was removed computationally after sequencing. As for the original processing: Custom Python scripts were used to quantify repertoire diversity as the Shannon entropy index. Unsorted, CD4+ and CD8+ repertoires were examined separately, except in combined analyses, for which CD4+ and CD8+ sequences were merged in silico. A clone counted as expanded when the clone's frequency after treatment rose at least 2-fold relative to C1D1, and clones undetected at baseline were given a pseudocount of 0.5. Clones with 0 or 1 copy at C1D1 were classified as singleton clones, and clones with 2 or more copies were classified as non-singleton clones. Clones expanded in unsorted samples were assigned a CD4+, CD8+ or unknown annotation through matching of protein sequences in sorted samples from the same patient. Diversity changes from C1D1 to C4D1 were tested in paired samples using Wilcoxon tests. TCRdb carries this immuneACCESS record with in-frame sequences only. Its versions omit some clonotypes, under half of them owing to an unresolved V gene in the studies checked, with the rest unexplained. V, J and clone size derive from that table, while D and trimming were established from the DNA sequence. Counted in this sample were roughly 30,000 clones; 70% to 85% of them appeared once. In total, the top ten clones hold around 0.6% of the sample.

The time point tag for this specimen amounts to: cycle 4 day 1 (C4D1), after about 6 weeks of nivolumab. Every trial patient had relapsed after autologous stem cell transplantation, and cohorts A, B and C differed in prior brentuximab vedotin exposure. Using a Miltenyi CD4+ T cell isolation kit, CD4+ T cells were purified from thawed PBMCs through magnetic negative selection. The trial cohort comprised about 60 patients with relapsed/refractory classical Hodgkin lymphoma whose best overall responses were complete response, partial response or progressive disease. In the multi-cohort phase II CheckMate 205 trial, trial patients received single-agent nivolumab. Best overall response was determined by an independent review committee according to the 2007 International Working Group response criteria. Trial PBMCs were collected just before the start of nivolumab (C1D1) and during therapy at cycle 2 day 1 and cycle 4 day 1. Peripheral blood was collected in 8 mL Vacutainer Cell Preparation Tubes, from which PBMCs were isolated by centrifugation and then cryopreserved. Purified CD4+ and CD8+ fractions were prepared only for cases where an additional PBMC sample was available. Magnetically labelled cells were removed on LS columns in a quadroMACS separator, and the flow-through was retained as the purified fraction.

Of note for this clone: The antigen it recognizes is unknown. No clone much larger than this one lies a single base away; base qualities are absent.

The TCR was taken from a human donor with classical Hodgkin lymphoma. The sequences come from CD4+ T cells from blood, collected before the fourth cycle of nivolumab.

The CDR3 loop reads CASSLDRAGIGWEQYF. The nucleotide sequence reads TGTGCCAGCAGCTTAGATAGGGCAGGGATAGGGTGGGAGCAGTACTTC. The rearranged segments are TRBV11-2 and TRBJ2-7; the D gene is perhaps TRBD1, from 5 matching bases. The germline V gene yields SGHAT for CDR1 and FQNNGV for CDR2. The germline ends are 19 bases apart after V is trimmed by 0 bases and J by 7 bases. The CDR3 starts with the cysteine, ends with the phenylalanine, and has 16 residues. The CDR3 DNA has 48 bases and is translated from base 1.